This note documents a single T cell receptor beta chain sequence. Some clones are missing from TCRdb's copy, which holds only in-frame ones; the method was immunoSEQ multiplex PCR. The table includes some 76,000 clones, nearly 95% detected once. These data come from a study of T cell changes during pregnancy in multiple sclerosis. Germline V gene data show CDR1 as SGDLS and CDR2 as YYNGEE. With 4 bases removed from V and 2 bases from J, the gap between germline ends came to 16 bases. The CDR3 loop spans 16 amino acids. The clonotype comes from a female donor with multiple sclerosis, enrolled in a pregnancy study. This rearrangement joins TRBV9 to TRBJ2-1; the D gene is possibly TRBD2 (7 bases). The sequences come from CD4+ T cells from peripheral blood mononuclear cells, collected after pregnancy. DNA for the CDR3: TGTGCCAGCAGCCCCCGGGGGGCTCGGGCCTACAATGAGCAGTTCTTC. It is translated as CASSPRGARAYNEQFF.